This entry features one TCR beta chain sequence. The CDR3 extends over 16 amino acids. Germline V gives CDR1 KGHDR, CDR2 SFDVKD. V gave up 0 bases and J gave up 5 bases, with 15 bases separating them. Original handling: Reference gene primer amplification in the assay estimated nucleated cell counts. The assay was immunoSEQ multiplex PCR, and TCRdb's table has in-frame clones only and misses some. V and J calls and clone size are given by that table; D and trimming were obtained from the DNA. The table lists fewer than 250,000 clones, roughly 78% of them singletons. This sample stems from a study of blood T cell repertoires in COVID-19. Study information: Samples came from the United States, Italy and Spain, spanning acute and convalescent COVID-19. Sample material is recorded as cDNA or gDNA derived from T cells, B-cell-depleted T cells, or PBMCs.

Sequencing was carried out using peripheral blood. The gene calls are TRBV24-1 and TRBJ2-5; the D gene is possibly TRBD1 (5 bases). This TCR was recovered from a woman aged 40 to 50 with acute or convalescent COVID-19. The CDR3 DNA reads TGTGCCACCAGTGATTTGTTCCAGGGCAAGGGCGAGACCCAGTACTTC. It encodes CATSDLFQGKGETQYF.